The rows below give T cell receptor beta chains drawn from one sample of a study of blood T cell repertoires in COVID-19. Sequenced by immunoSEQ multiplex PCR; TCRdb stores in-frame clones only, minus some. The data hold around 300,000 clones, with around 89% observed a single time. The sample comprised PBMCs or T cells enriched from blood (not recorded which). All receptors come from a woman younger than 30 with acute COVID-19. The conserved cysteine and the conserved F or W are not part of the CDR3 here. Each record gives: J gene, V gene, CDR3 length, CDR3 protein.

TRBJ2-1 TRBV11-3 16 ASSLRDRGRMGYNEQF
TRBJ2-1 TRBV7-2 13 ASSLRTSGSHEQF
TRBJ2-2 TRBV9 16 ASSPGLAGGQHTGELF
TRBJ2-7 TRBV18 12 ASSARTGADEQY
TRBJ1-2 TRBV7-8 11 ASSLVQGYGYT
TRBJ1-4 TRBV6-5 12 ASSYSKGDEKLF
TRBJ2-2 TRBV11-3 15 ASSLGTGPANTGELF
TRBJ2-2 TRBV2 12 ASSEAHGTGELF
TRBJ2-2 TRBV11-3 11 ASSSQGSGELF
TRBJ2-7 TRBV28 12 ASSLIRTGLEQY
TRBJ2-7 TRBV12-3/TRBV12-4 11 ASSLITGYEQY
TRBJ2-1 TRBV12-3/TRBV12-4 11 ASSLGLTYEQF
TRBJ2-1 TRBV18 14 ASSQQVDRVANEQF
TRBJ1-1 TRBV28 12 ASRKGVVRTEAF
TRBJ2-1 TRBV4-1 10 ASSRVGDEQF
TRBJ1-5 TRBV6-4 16 ASSDENWTGGGNQPQH
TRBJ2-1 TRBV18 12 ASSGTRGNNEQF
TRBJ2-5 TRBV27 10 ASSSREETQY
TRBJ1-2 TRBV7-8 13 ASSLAPGTGYGYT
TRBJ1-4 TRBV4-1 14 ASSQGWGGTNEKLF
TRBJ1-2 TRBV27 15 ASSLTRGRSGNYGYT
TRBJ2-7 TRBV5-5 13 ASSTSTGVRYEQY
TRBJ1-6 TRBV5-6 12 ASSLTGGNSPLH
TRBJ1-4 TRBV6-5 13 ASSSTQGTNEKLF
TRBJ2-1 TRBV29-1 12 STNRQGAYNEQF
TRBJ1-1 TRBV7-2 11 ASSLSPSREAF
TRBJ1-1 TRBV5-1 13 ASSLKQGSFTEAF
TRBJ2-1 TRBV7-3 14 ASSDTSGIKGNEQF
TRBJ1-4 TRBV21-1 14 ASSKNSDRGSVKLF
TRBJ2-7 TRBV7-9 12 ASSLTSGSYEQY
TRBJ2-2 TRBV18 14 ASSPRRVANTGELF
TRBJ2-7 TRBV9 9 ASSPKPSQY
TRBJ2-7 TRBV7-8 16 ASSLVVASGRSKYEQY
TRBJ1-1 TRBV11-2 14 ASSSRHPKRNTEAF
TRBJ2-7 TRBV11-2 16 ASRNPGLAGDSSYEQY
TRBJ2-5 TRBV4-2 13 ASSQVASGQETQY
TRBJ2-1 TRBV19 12 ANRRRTSDNEQF
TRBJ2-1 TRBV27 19 ASSLHLAPTGIRSSYNEQF
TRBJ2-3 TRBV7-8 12 ASSLGRGTDTQY
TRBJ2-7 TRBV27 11 ASSHRDWYEQY
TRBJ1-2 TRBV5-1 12 ASSLSALGESYT
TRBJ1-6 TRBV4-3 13 ASSQARQGASPLH
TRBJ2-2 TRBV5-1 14 ASSPAGAGLTGELF
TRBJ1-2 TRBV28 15 ASIPGGIRGRSDGYT
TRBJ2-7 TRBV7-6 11 ASSPDTTYEQY
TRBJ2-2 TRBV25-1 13 ASSDLAGGTGELF
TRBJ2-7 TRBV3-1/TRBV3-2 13 ASSQGTSLYYEQY
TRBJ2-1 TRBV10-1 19 ASSESGLNPGLAGGYNEQF